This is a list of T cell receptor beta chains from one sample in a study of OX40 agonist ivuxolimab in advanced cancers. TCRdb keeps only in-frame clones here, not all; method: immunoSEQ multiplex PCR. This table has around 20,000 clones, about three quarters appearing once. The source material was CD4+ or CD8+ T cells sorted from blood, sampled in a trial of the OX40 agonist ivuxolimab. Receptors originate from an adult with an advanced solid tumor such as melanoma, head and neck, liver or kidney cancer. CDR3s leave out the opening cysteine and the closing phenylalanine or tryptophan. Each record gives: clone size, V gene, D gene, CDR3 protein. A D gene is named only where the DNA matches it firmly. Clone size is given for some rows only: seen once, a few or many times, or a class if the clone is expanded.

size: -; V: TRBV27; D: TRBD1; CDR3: ASSAGGGYEQY
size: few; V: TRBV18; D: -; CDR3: ASSPPDNGPYEQY
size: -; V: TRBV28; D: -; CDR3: ASGADYYEQY
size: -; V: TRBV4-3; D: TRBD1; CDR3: ASSQDSWQGDEKLF
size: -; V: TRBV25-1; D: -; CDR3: ASSWGSGELF
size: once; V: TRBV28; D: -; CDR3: ASSGGPRGYNEQF
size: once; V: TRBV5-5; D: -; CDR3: ASSLRSTNEKLF
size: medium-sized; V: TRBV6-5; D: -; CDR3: ASSYSTGLDGYT
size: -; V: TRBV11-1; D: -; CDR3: ASSGGWTYEQY
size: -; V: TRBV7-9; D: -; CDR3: ASSLVEYEQY
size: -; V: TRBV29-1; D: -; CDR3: SVESRDGARETQY
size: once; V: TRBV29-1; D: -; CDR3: SAEEHRAREDTQY
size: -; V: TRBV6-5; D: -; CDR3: ASSYSTNTGELF
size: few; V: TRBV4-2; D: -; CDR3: ASSQYQAPSGYT
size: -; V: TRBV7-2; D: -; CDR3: ASSLAMDYTDTQY
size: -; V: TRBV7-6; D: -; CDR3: ASSLAGGTDTQY
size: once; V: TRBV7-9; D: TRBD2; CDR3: ASSLGAGGYEQY
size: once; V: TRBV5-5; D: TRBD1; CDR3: ASSYGLGTALTQY
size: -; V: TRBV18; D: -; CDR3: ASSPRGPPEQF
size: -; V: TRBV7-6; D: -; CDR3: ASSLTQETQY
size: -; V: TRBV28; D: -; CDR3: ASRRNIPYEQY
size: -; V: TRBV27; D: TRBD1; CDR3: ASSAGQGANYGYT
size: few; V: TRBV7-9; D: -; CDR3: ASSPALRADTQY
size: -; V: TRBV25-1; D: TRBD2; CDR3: ASAGGVRALK
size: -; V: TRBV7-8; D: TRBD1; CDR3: ASSLANFGQGLEREKLF
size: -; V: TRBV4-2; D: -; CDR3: ASSQDYPGNYGYT
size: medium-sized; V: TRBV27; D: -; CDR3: ASSITGYYTGELF
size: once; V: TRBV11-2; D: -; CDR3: ASSFLSSYNEQF
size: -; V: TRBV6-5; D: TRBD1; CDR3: ASSQGQGNTEAF
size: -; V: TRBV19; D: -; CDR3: ASSIGPSEYGELF
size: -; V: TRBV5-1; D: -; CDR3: ASSNFDSLNTEAF
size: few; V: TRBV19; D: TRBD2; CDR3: ASSAGVSYEQY
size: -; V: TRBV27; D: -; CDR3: ASSLAPGTSLSYEQY
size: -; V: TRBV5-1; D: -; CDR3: ASSLSPYNEQF
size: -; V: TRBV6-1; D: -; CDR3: ASSEDRVVWADTQY
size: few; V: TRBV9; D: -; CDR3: ASSVATRVTDTQY
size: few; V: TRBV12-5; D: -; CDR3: ASARGDDEQY
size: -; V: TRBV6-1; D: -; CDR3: ASGQIFQPQH
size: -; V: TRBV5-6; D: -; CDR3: ASSLDHSYSYEQY
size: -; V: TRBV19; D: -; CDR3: ASSIARGMNTEAF
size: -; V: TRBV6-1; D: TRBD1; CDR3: ASSEGTGESPLH
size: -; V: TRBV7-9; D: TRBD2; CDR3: ASSRGTSGNTGELF
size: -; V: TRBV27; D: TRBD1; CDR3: ASSSGQASYNEQF
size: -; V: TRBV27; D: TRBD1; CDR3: ASSSTGGLNQPQH
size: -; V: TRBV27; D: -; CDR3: ASRLGGEQY
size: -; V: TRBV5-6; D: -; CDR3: ASSSYNTEAF
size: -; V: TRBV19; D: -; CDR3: ASSIFASINSPLH